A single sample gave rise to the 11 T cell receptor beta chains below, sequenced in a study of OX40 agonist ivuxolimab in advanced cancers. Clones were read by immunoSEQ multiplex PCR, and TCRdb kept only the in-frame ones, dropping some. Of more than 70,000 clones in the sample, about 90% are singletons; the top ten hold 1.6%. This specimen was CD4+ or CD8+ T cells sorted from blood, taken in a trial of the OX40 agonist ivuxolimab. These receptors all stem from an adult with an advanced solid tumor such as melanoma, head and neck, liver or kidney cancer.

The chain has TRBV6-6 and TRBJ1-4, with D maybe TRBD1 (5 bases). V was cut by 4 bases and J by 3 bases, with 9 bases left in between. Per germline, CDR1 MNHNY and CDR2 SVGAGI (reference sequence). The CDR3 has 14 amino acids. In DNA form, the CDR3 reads TGTGCCAGCAGTTCAGGGTTAGCTAATGAAAAACTGTTTTTT. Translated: CASSSGLANEKLFF.

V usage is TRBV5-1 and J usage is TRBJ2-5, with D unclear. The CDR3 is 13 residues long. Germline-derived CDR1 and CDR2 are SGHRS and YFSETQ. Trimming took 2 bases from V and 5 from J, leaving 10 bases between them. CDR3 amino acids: CASSFGLGETQYF. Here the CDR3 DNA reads TGCGCCAGCAGCTTTGGCCTCGGGGAGACCCAGTACTTC. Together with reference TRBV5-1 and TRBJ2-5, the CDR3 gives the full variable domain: KAGVTQTPRYLIKTRGQQVTLSCSPISGHRSVSWYQQTPGQGLQFLFEYFSETQRNKGNFPGRFSGRQFSNSRSEMNVSTLELGDSALYLCASSFGLGETQYFGPGTRLLVL.

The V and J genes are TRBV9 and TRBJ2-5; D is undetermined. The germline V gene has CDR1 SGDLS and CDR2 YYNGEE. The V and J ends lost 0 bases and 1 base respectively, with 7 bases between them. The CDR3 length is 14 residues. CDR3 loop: CASSVAPSQETQYF. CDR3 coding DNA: TGTGCCAGCAGCGTAGCCCCAAGCCAAGAGACCCAGTACTTC.

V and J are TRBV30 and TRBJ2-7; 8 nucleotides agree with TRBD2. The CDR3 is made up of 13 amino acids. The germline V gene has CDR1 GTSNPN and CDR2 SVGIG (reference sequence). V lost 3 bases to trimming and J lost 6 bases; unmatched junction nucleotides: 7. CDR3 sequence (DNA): TGTGCCTGGAGGAGCGGGAGCGGGGGCGAGCAGTACTTC. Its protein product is CAWRSGSGGEQYF.

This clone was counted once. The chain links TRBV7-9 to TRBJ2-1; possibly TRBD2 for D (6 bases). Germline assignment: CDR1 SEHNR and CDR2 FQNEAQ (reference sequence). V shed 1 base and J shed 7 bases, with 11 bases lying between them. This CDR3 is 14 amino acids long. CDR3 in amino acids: CASSLDGRGNEQFF. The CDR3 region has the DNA TGTGCCAGCAGCTTAGACGGGAGAGGTAATGAGCAGTTCTTC. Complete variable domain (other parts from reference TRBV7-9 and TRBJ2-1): DTGVSQNPRHKITKRGQNVTFRCDPISEHNRLYWYRQTLGQGPEFLTYFQNEAQLEKSRLLSDRFSAERPKGSFSTLEIQRTEQGDSAMYLCASSLDGRGNEQFFGPGTRLTVL.

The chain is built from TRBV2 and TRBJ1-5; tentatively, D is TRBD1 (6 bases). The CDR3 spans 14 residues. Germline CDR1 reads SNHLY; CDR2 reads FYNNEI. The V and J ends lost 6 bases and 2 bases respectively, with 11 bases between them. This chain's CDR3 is CASSEGGGNQPQHF. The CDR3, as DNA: TGTGCCAGCAGCGAGGGGGGGGGCAATCAGCCCCAGCATTTT.

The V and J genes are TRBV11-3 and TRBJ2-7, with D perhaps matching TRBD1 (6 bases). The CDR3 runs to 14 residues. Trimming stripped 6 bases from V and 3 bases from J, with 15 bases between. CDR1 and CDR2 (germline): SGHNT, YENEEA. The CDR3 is CASRKRDTDYEQYF. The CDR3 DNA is TGTGCCAGCAGAAAACGGGACACAGACTACGAGCAGTACTTC.

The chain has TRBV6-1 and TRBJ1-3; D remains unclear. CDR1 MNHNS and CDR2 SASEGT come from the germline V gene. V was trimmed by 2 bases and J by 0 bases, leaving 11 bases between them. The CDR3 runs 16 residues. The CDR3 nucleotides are TGTGCCAGCAGTGAATCTGGCGGATACTCTGGAAACACCATATATTTT. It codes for CASSESGGYSGNTIYF.

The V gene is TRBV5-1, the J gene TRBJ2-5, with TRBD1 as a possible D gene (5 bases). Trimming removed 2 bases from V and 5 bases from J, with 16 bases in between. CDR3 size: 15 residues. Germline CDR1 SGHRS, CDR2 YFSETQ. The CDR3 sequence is CASSFTGLQEETQYF. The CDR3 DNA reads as TGCGCCAGCAGCTTCACAGGCCTCCAGGAGGAGACCCAGTACTTC.

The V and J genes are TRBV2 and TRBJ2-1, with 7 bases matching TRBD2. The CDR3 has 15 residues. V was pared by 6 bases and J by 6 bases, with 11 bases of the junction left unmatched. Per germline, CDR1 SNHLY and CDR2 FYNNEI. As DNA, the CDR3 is TGTGCCAGCAGCGCAGAAGCGGGGACCTTCAATGAGCAGTTCTTC. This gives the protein CASSAEAGTFNEQFF.

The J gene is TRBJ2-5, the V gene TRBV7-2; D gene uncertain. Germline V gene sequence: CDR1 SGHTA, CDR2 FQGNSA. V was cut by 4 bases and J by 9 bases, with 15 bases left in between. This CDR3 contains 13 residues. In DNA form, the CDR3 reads TGTGCCAGCAGCTCCATGGACGGACGAGCCCAGTACTTC. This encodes CASSSMDGRAQYF.